This T cell receptor (beta chain) was profiled in a study of CD8 T cells in Susac syndrome. Losses at the gene ends were 3 bases for V and 7 bases for J; bases not matched to a gene: 10. Germline CDR1 is LNHDA and CDR2 is SQIVND (reference sequence). The CDR3 totals 16 residues. Random hexamers served to reverse transcribe roughly 0.45 to 1 ug RNA. In TCRdb, the immunoSEQ multiplex PCR reads were re-called with MiXCR into one record per CDR3 protein. The sample has 120,000 to 150,000 distinct CDR3 sequences; 94% are singletons. The receptor comes from a human donor in good health. The chain employs TRBV19 and TRBJ2-1; 9 bases are a match to TRBD1. Input material: CD4+ T cells from PBMCs. The CDR3 nucleotides read TGTGCCAGTAGTATTGAAAGGGGGACAGGGCTTAATGAGCAGTTCTTC. Its protein product is CASSIERGTGLNEQFF.